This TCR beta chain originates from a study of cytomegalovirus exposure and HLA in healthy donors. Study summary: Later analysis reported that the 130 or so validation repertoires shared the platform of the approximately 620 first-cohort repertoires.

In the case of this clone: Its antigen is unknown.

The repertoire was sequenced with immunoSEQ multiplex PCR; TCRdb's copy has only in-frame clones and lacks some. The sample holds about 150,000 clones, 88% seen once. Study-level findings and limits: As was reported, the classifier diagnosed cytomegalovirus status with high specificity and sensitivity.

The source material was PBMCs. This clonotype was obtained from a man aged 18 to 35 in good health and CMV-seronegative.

This CDR3 is CASSLGGAGANVLTF. The CDR3 DNA follows: TGTGCCAGCAGCTTAGGGGGGGCTGGGGCCAACGTCCTGACTTTC. V usage is TRBV7-8 and J usage is TRBJ2-6; TRBD2 is a possible D gene (6 bases). V was clipped by 1 base and J by 2 bases, with 6 bases between them. This CDR3 contains 15 residues. CDR1 and CDR2 (germline): SGHVS, FQNEAQ.